The entry below gives a single T cell receptor beta chain sequence along with its context. Its antigen is unidentified. This sample is part of a study of blood T cells in healthy people across ages. Whole-study findings and limits: Roughly linear age-related decline in beta diversity appeared, significant by age about 37. Both naive CD4+ cell counts and diversity were greater in long-lived donors than in aged donors. A strong correlation between TCR beta diversity and naive T cell percentage was seen.

The authors ran a second PCR of 7 to 11 cycles using a sample-barcoded 5' primer and a J-beta primer mix. Each TCR beta cDNA got a 12-nucleotide random molecular identifier. TCRdb independently ran MiXCR on the 5' RACE reads; one entry per CDR3 protein. The sample has about 1.4 million distinct CDR3 sequences, roughly 60% seen once. What was sequenced was blood. This receptor was identified in a man in his late teens or twenties in good health.

The CDR3 DNA reads TGCGCCAGCAGCTCTCAGGGTTTTAGCGGGGAGCTGTTTTTT. This sequence encodes CASSSQGFSGELFF. This chain connects TRBV5-1 to TRBJ2-2; D may be TRBD1 (5 bases). The CDR3 is made up of 14 amino acids. V shed 3 bases and J shed 7 bases, with 13 bases lying between them. The germline CDR1 and CDR2 sequences are SGHRS and YFSETQ.